This T cell receptor beta chain was documented in a study of T-cell memory formation after mild COVID-19. Study as a whole: Across donors, TCR clusters were largely donor specific. Study results and limitations: Whether second-wave clones peaking at day 37 were SARS-CoV-2 specific went unconfirmed. The study detected some responding clones in pre-infection memory, suggesting cross-reactive memory joined.

Trimming pared 4 bases from V and 7 bases from J, leaving 13 bases between. This CDR3 is built from 14 residues. Germline CDR1 reads KGHDR; CDR2 reads SFDVKD. This clonotype was counted only a few times. Antigen unknown. Libraries for TCRalpha and TCRbeta carried sample barcodes and unique molecular identifiers via 5'RACE. TCRdb called the 5' RACE reads again in MiXCR, with one record for every CDR3 protein. The sample shows hundreds of thousands of distinct CDR3 sequences, roughly 20% of them seen only once. The specimen was PBMCs or a T cell subset sorted from them (not recorded which). This receptor was identified in an adult woman who had mild COVID-19 (a few samples of this study predate the infection). Cell type and time point are not known. The chain employs TRBV24-1 and TRBJ2-1; TRBD1 or TRBD2 may be the D gene (6 bases each). The CDR3 spells CATSEGGMGNEQFF. DNA of the CDR3: TGTGCCACCAGTGAGGGGGGCATGGGGAATGAGCAGTTCTTC.